This passage covers 8 T cell receptor beta chains from one sample sequenced in a study of T cells in Graves' hyperthyroidism and ophthalmopathy. RNA transcripts gave rise to amplified TCR beta CDR3 regions. A first-round RT-PCR of the TCR CDR3 used the HTBI primer set. Each CDR3 protein gets one entry after TCRdb re-called the multiplex PCR reads with MiXCR. The sample contains around 380,000 distinct CDR3 sequences, around an eighth of which appear only once. The specimen was blood. The receptors here all came from a young man with Graves' hyperthyroidism that later progressed to Graves' ophthalmopathy.

The gene calls are TRBV7-8 and TRBJ1-4, with D perhaps matching TRBD1 (6 bases). Germline assignment: CDR1 SGHVS and CDR2 FQNEAQ. V shed 5 bases and J shed 7 bases, with 17 bases lying between them. This CDR3 comprises 15 residues. The CDR3 reads CASSRGGGLGEKLFF. The CDR3 DNA follows: TGTGCCAGCAGCCGGGGGGGGGGCTTGGGTGAAAAACTGTTTTTT. Drawing the rest from reference TRBV7-8 and TRBJ1-4, the complete variable domain is GAGVSQSPRYKVAKRGQDVALRCDPISGHVSLFWYQQALGQGPEFLTYFQNEAQLDKSGLPSDRFFAERPEGSVSTLKIQRTQQEDSAVYLCASSRGGGLGEKLFFGSGTQLSVL.

This clonotype has a count of ten or more. The chain combines TRBV27 with TRBJ2-2; 8 nucleotides align to TRBD1. V lost 4 bases, J lost 2 bases, and 3 bases stayed unmatched. The germline V gene encodes CDR1 MNHEY and CDR2 SMNVEV (reference sequence). The CDR3 runs 15 residues. The CDR3 region has the DNA TGTGCCAGCAGTTACGACAGGGGTAACACCGGGGAGCTGTTTTTT. This sequence encodes CASSYDRGNTGELFF.

The rearrangement links TRBV7-9 to TRBJ2-3; 8 bases are a match to TRBD1. J lost 5 bases, V lost 3 bases, and 13 bases had no gene match. CDR1 and CDR2 (germline): SEHNR, FQNEAQ (reference sequence). This CDR3 region has 17 residues. This chain's CDR3 is CASSLGQDRAGVDTQYF. DNA of the CDR3: TGTGCCAGCAGCTTGGGCCAGGACAGGGCAGGGGTAGATACGCAGTATTTT.

The chain combines TRBV29-1 with TRBJ1-5, with a tentative D call TRBD1 (5 bases). This CDR3 contains 12 residues. Germline V gene sequence: CDR1 SQVTM, CDR2 ANQGSEA. V was pared by 4 bases and J by 5 bases, with 9 bases between. The CDR3, as DNA: TGCAGCGTTGGGGACGGCTATCAGCCCCAGCATTTT. This translates into CSVGDGYQPQHF. The variable domain in full, completed from reference TRBV29-1 and TRBJ1-5, reads SAVISQKPSRDICQRGTSLTIQCQVDSQVTMMFWYRQQPGQSLTLIATANQGSEATYESGFVIDKFPISRPNLTFSTLTVSNMSPEDSSIYLCSVGDGYQPQHFGDGTRLSIL.

The chain is built from TRBV7-9 and TRBJ2-5; TRBD1 matches 7 bases. Germline CDR1 SEHNR, CDR2 FQNEAQ (reference sequence). V was clipped by 2 bases and J by 5 bases; unmatched bases: 8. The CDR3 runs 15 residues. The CDR3 spells CASSLRDSSQETQYF. The CDR3 nucleotides are TGTGCCAGCAGCTTACGGGACAGTTCCCAGGAGACCCAGTACTTC.

The chain couples TRBV6-4 to TRBJ1-5; 9 bases are shared with TRBD1. This CDR3 contains 14 residues. With V trimmed by 4 bases and J by 8 bases, 6 bases remained unmatched. Germline V lookup: CDR1 MRHNA, CDR2 SNTAGT. The CDR3 here is CASSGGTGNEPQHF. In DNA form, the CDR3 reads TGTGCCAGCAGTGGGGGGACAGGGAATGAGCCCCAGCATTTT.

This clonotype was seen repeatedly, ten times or more. The chain carries TRBV28 and TRBJ1-3; no definite D call. Trimming shortened V by 6 bases and J by 4 bases, and 7 bases separated the two germline ends. CDR3 length: 12 amino acids. CDR1 is MDHEN and CDR2 is SYDVKM in the germline V gene. The CDR3 loop reads CASRLYGNTIYF. In DNA form, the CDR3 reads TGTGCCAGCAGGCTTTACGGAAACACCATATATTTT.

This clonotype was seen at least ten times. The rearrangement uses TRBV5-6 and TRBJ1-1; possible D gene TRBD1, 5 bases. The CDR3 totals 13 residues. CDR1 is SGHDT and CDR2 is YYEEEE in the germline V gene. V was clipped by 4 bases and J by 4 bases, with 11 bases between them. CDR3 amino acids: CASSLRVGTEAFF. In nucleotides, the CDR3 is TGTGCCAGCAGCCTCAGGGTGGGCACTGAAGCTTTCTTT.